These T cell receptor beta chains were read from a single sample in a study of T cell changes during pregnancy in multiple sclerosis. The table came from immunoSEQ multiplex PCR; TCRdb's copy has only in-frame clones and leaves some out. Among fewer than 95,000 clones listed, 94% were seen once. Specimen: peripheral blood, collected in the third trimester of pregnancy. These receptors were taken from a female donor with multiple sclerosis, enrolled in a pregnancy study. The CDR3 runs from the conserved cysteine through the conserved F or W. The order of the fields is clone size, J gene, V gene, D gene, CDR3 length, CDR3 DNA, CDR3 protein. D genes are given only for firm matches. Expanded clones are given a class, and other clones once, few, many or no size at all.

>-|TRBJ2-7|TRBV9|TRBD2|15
TGTGCCAGCAGCTCCGGGACTAGCGGGGGTTACGAGCAGTACTTC
CASSSGTSGGYEQYF
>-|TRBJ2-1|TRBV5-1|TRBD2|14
TGCGCCAGCAGCTTGGGAGCGGGGAACAATGAGCAGTTCTTC
CASSLGAGNNEQFF
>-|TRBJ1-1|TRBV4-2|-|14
TGTGCCAGCAGGCGGGGGGCAGGGGAAACTGAAGCTTTCTTT
CASRRGAGETEAFF
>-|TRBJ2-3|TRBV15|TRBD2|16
TGTGCCACCAGCAGAGATAGACTAGCGGGGACAGATACGCAGTATTTT
CATSRDRLAGTDTQYF
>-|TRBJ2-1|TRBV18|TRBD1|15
TGTGCCAGCTCACCGCGGACAGGGATCGATAATGAGCAGTTCTTC
CASSPRTGIDNEQFF
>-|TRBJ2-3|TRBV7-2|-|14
TGTGCCAGCAGCGCAGGGGGGATAGTAGATACGCAGTATTTT
CASSAGGIVDTQYF
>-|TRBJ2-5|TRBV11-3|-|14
TGTGCCAGCAGCTCCCATATAGACCAAGAGACCCAGTACTTC
CASSSHIDQETQYF
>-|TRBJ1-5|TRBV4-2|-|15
TGTGCCAGCAGCCAAGAAGGGGCCAAGGATCAGCCCCAGCATTTT
CASSQEGAKDQPQHF
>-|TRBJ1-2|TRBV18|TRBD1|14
TGTGCCAGCTCACCCACCGGGACAGGGAGCCGCTACACCTTC
CASSPTGTGSRYTF
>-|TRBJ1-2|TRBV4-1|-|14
TGCGCCAGCAGCACCTATGAGGGATTAGATGGCTACACCTTC
CASSTYEGLDGYTF
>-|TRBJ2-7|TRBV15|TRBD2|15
TGTGCCACCAGCGCGGGACTAGCTGAAACCTACGAGCAGTACTTC
CATSAGLAETYEQYF
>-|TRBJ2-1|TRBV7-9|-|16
TGTGCCAGCAGCCCCCTGCGGACTCCCTCCTACAATGAGCAGTTCTTC
CASSPLRTPSYNEQFF
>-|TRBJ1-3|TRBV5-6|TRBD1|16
TGTGCCAGCAGCCGTTGGGACAGGGGCTCTGGAAACACCATATATTTT
CASSRWDRGSGNTIYF
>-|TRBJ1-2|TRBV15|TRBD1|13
TGTGCCACCAGCCGGGACAGGGTGTATGGCTACACCTTC
CATSRDRVYGYTF
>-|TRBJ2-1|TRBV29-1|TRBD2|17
TGCAGCGTTGAGTCGGGACTAGCGCCGAGCTCCTACAATGAGCAGTTCTTC
CSVESGLAPSSYNEQFF
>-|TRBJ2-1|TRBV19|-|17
TGTGCCAGTAGTTACCGGGTCATGGGGCATACTTACAATGAGCAGTTCTTC
CASSYRVMGHTYNEQFF
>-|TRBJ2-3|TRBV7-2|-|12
TGTGCCAGCAGCCCCAGAGGGATAACGCAGTATTTT
CASSPRGITQYF
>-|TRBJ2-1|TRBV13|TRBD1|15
TGTGCCAGCAGCTTAGATTTCGACAGGGGCAATGAGCAGTTCTTC
CASSLDFDRGNEQFF
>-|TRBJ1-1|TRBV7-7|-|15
TGTGCTAGCAGCTCTGCGTACAGGGCTGGCACTGAAGCTTTCTTT
CASSSAYRAGTEAFF
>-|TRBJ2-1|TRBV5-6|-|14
TGTGCCAGCCGACCTGGCGGAGATTACAATGAGCAGTTCTTC
CASRPGGDYNEQFF
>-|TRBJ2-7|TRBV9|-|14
TGTGCCAGCAGCCTAGGGACACTCTCCTACGAGCAGTACTTC
CASSLGTLSYEQYF
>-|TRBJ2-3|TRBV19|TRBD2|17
TGTGCCAGTACTCCATCCCCTAGCGGGAGGGCCCCAGATACGCAGTATTTT
CASTPSPSGRAPDTQYF
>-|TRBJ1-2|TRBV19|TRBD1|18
TGTGCCAGTAGTATCCGAGTGGGTGCCGCGAGGGGGCCTTATGGCTACACCTTC
CASSIRVGAARGPYGYTF
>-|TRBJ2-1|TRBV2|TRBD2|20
TGTGCCAGCAGTGAATCAAACCCTAGCGCTAGCGGGAGACAGTACACTGAGCAGTTCTTC
CASSESNPSASGRQYTEQFF
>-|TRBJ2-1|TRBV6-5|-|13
TGTGCCAGCAGCCCCGGGTCCTACAATGAGCAGTTCTTC
CASSPGSYNEQFF
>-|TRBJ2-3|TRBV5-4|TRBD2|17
TGTGCCAGCAGCGGAAGCGGACTAGCGGGAGGCCAAGATACGCAGTATTTT
CASSGSGLAGGQDTQYF
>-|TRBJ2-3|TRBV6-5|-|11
TGTGCCAGCAGTTACCTCCGTACGCAGTATTTT
CASSYLRTQYF
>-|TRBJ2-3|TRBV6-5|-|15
TGTGCCAGCAGGGATACGCGGGCCAGCACAGATACGCAGTATTTT
CASRDTRASTDTQYF
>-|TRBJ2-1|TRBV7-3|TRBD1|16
TGTGCCAGCAGCTCCCGACAGGGGGCGCGTTACAATGAGCAGTTCTTC
CASSSRQGARYNEQFF
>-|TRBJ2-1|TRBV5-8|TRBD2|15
TGTGCCAGCAGCTCCGGGACTAGCGGTTACAATGAGCAGTTCTTC
CASSSGTSGYNEQFF
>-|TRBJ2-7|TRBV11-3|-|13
TGTGCCAGCAGCCCTACGGGGACCTACGAGCAGTACTTC
CASSPTGTYEQYF
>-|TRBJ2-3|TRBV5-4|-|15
TGTGCCAGCAGCTTTACCGACTATTCGGGAGATACGCAGTATTTT
CASSFTDYSGDTQYF
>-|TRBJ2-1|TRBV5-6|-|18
TGTGCCAGCAGCTCGAAAAAAGGGGCATTGAGCTCCTACAATGAGCAGTTCTTC
CASSSKKGALSSYNEQFF
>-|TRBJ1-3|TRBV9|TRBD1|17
TGTGCCAGCAGCGGAAGAGACAGGGCCCTCTCTGGAAACACCATATATTTT
CASSGRDRALSGNTIYF
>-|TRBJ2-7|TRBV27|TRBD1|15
TGTGCCAGCAGTTTATCACCGGGACAGTCCTACGAGCAGTACTTC
CASSLSPGQSYEQYF
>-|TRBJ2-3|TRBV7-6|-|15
TGTGCCAGCAGCCACCCCCCAGGGGGCACAGATACGCAGTATTTT
CASSHPPGGTDTQYF
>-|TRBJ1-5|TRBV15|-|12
TGTGCCACCAGCACCCTCAATCAGCCCCAGCATTTT
CATSTLNQPQHF
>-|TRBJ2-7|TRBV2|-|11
TGTGCCAGCAGCCCTAGCTACGAGCAGTACTTC
CASSPSYEQYF
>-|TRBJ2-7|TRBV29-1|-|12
TGCAGCGTTGAAGTTTACGGCTACGAGCAGTACTTC
CSVEVYGYEQYF
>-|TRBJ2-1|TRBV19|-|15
TGTGCCAGTAGCAGACAGCTCGGCAACTACAATGAGCAGTTCTTC
CASSRQLGNYNEQFF
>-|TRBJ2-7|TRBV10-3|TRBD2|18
TGTGCCACGGATCCCGGGGCGGGAGGAGGGGGTTGGAAAGGCGAGCAGTACTTC
CATDPGAGGGGWKGEQYF
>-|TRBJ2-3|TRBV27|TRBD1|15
TGTGCCAGCAGTGACAGGGGAGAAAGCACAGATACGCAGTATTTT
CASSDRGESTDTQYF
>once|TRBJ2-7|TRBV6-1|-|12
TGTGCCAGCACAGCCAGGGTGGGCGAGCAGTACTTC
CASTARVGEQYF
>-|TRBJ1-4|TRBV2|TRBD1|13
TGTGCCAGCAGCGAAACAGGGGCGGCAAAACTGTTTTTT
CASSETGAAKLFF
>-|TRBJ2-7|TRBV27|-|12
TGTGCCAGCATTAGTGGGCGCGACGAGCAGTACTTC
CASISGRDEQYF
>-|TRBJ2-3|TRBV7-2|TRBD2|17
TGTGCCAGCAGCCAAAAAGGTAGTAGCGGGCGCACAGATACGCAGTATTTT
CASSQKGSSGRTDTQYF
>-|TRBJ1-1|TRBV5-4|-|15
TGTGCCAGCAGCCCCTTTCGGGGACTAAGCACTGAAGCTTTCTTT
CASSPFRGLSTEAFF
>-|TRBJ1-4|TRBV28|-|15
TGTGCCAGCAGTTTATTTGGCAGCCTAGATGAAAAACTGTTTTTT
CASSLFGSLDEKLFF
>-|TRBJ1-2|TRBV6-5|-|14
TGTGCCAGCAGCCGCAGGGGAGCTAACTATGGCTACACCTTC
CASSRRGANYGYTF
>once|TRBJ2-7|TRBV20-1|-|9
TGCAGTGCTAGCCCGGGACTCAACTTC
CSASPGLNF
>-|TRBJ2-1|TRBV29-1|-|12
TGCAGCGCCGGGAGAAGGATGAATGAGCAGTTCTTC
CSAGRRMNEQFF
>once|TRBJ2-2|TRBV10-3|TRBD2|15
TGTGCCATCAGTAGTAGCGGGAGCGGGACCGGGGAGCTGTTTTTT
CAISSSGSGTGELFF
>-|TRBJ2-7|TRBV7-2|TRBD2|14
TGTGCCAGCAGCTTAGATAGCGGGGGTTACGAGCAGTACTTC
CASSLDSGGYEQYF